This T cell receptor (beta chain) came from a study of T cells in localized non-small cell lung cancer. General study results and limits: Investigators sequenced only a single tumor region, leaving heterogeneity possible. Adjacent lung tissue had a median about 60 of the top 100 clones found in the tumor. With higher T cell density in blood came longer overall survival. Uninvolved adjacent lung, not tumor, had the highest T cell clonality.

Here immunoSEQ multiplex PCR was the method, and the copy in TCRdb shows in-frame clones only, minus some. The table has approximately 30,000 clones, 70% to 90% seen once. Trimming cost V 5 bases and J 5 bases, with 16 bases left between them. CDR1 SQVTM and CDR2 ANQGSEA come from the germline V gene. The CDR3 spans 13 residues. In regard to this clone: Its matching antigen is unknown.

This receptor was taken from a woman aged 18 to 55 with stage I lung adenocarcinoma. The material was peripheral blood, obtained before any cancer treatment. The rearrangement uses TRBV29-1 and TRBJ2-7; D uncertain. The CDR3 loop is CSVRDILMDEQYF. Here the CDR3 DNA reads TGCAGCGTTCGTGACATACTTATGGACGAGCAGTACTTC.